These 15 T cell receptor beta chains originate from one sample sequenced in a study of identical twins. Each CDR3 protein gets one entry after TCRdb re-called the 5' RACE reads with MiXCR. The sample contains 350,000 to 500,000 distinct CDR3 sequences, roughly 18% of which appear only once. The sequenced sample was naive T cells sorted from blood. Source of these receptors: a man over 45 in good health.

The chain is built from TRBV2 and TRBJ2-1; 14 nucleotides agree with TRBD2. The ends lost 6 bases at V and 8 bases at J; junction bases unmatched: 6. Germline V gene lookup returns CDR1 SNHLY and CDR2 FYNNEI. The length of the CDR3 is 15 residues. For the CDR3, the DNA is TGTGCCAGCAGGCGGGGGACTAGCGGGAGACATGAGCAGTTCTTC. Translation gives CASRRGTSGRHEQFF.

This clonotype was detected only a few times. The rearrangement joins TRBV18 to TRBJ2-7, with a possible D match to TRBD2 (6 bases). The length of the CDR3 is 16 residues. CDR1 and CDR2 from the germline V gene are KGHSH and LQKENI. Trimming took off 0 bases at V and 0 bases at J, with 12 bases between the two ends. The DNA for the CDR3 is TGTGCCAGCTCACCACCTTTTTGGGGACTCTCCTACGAGCAGTACTTC. This gives the protein CASSPPFWGLSYEQYF.

This clonotype was seen repeatedly, ten times or more. DNA for the CDR3: TGCGCCAGCAGCCAGGACAGGGCGCATAGGAATGAGCAGTTCTTC. It yields the protein CASSQDRAHRNEQFF. This sequence joins TRBV4-3 and TRBJ2-1, with TRBD1 identical over 8 bases. Germline loops: CDR1 LGHNA, CDR2 YSLEER. Trimming took 3 bases from V and 7 from J; bases not matched to a gene: 8. CDR3 length: 15 amino acids.

In this sample, this clonotype turned up a few times. This chain uses TRBV12-3 or TRBV12-4 with TRBJ2-1; TRBD2 aligns across 9 bases. The CDR3 is made up of 14 amino acids. The V and J ends lost 7 bases and 9 bases, in that order; junction bases with no gene match: 10. This CDR3 reads CASTTRGRGGEQFF. For the CDR3, the DNA is TGTGCCAGCACCACACGGGGGCGGGGGGGTGAGCAGTTCTTC.

This clonotype was picked up a small number of times. This chain uses TRBV6-1 with TRBJ2-7, with D perhaps matching TRBD1 or TRBD2 (5 bases each). This CDR3 is built from 14 residues. Germline V gives CDR1 MNHNS, CDR2 SASEGT. Trimming shortened V by 5 bases and J by 2 bases, and 13 bases separated the two germline ends. The CDR3, as DNA: TGTGCCAGCAGTAAATGGGACGGAACCTACGAGCAGTACTTC. Its protein product is CASSKWDGTYEQYF.

This clonotype was seen more than once but under ten times. The V call is TRBV7-3, the J call TRBJ2-1; maybe TRBD2 (6 bases). The germline V gene encodes CDR1 SGHTA and CDR2 FQGTGA. V was trimmed by 5 bases and J by 6 bases, leaving 11 bases between them. This CDR3 has 13 amino acids. CDR3 residues: CASSLSSANEQFF. In DNA, the CDR3 is TGTGCCAGCAGCCTCTCTAGCGCCAATGAGCAGTTCTTC.

This clonotype was seen many times. J is TRBJ2-3 and V is TRBV7-8; 8 nucleotides line up with TRBD2. With 6 bases clipped from V and 3 bases from J, the junction kept 5 bases outside the gene matches. The length of the CDR3 is 14 residues. Germline V gene data show CDR1 as SGHVS and CDR2 as FQNEAQ. Here the CDR3 DNA reads TGTGCCAGCAGAGTCGCGGGGGGAACAGATACGCAGTATTTT. It yields the protein CASRVAGGTDTQYF. Together with reference TRBV7-8 and TRBJ2-3, the CDR3 gives the full variable domain: GAGVSQSPRYKVAKRGQDVALRCDPISGHVSLFWYQQALGQGPEFLTYFQNEAQLDKSGLPSDRFFAERPEGSVSTLKIQRTQQEDSAVYLCASRVAGGTDTQYFGPGTRLTVL.

This clonotype was seen ten or more times. The rearrangement uses TRBV20-1 and TRBJ2-5; 7 bases fit TRBD2. CDR1 and CDR2 (germline): DFQATT, SNEGSKA (reference sequence). The CDR3 runs to 14 residues. Trimming at V came to 6 bases and at J to 4 bases, leaving 11 bases not matched to a gene. CDR3 sequence reads: CSAPPAGELETQYF. CDR3 coding DNA: TGCAGTGCCCCACCCGCGGGAGAACTAGAGACCCAGTACTTC.

The sample holds many counts of this clonotype. The chain carries TRBV5-1 and TRBJ2-1; D is uncertain. CDR3 length: 12 residues. The V gene's germline CDR1 is SGHRS and CDR2 YFSETQ. Deletions cut 0 bases from V and 5 bases from J, with 3 bases between. CDR3 nucleotide sequence: TGCGCCAGCAGCTTGGTGGACAATGAGCAGTTCTTC. This translates into CASSLVDNEQFF.

This clonotype appeared a few times. V gene TRBV27 combines with J gene TRBJ2-2; D may correspond to TRBD1 or TRBD2 (5 bases each). Germline V gene lookup returns CDR1 MNHEY and CDR2 SMNVEV (reference sequence). V was cut by 2 bases and J by 2 bases, with 12 bases left in between. This CDR3 is 16 amino acids long. The CDR3 bases are TGTGCCAGCAGTTTAGATGAGGGGTCCAACACCGGGGAGCTGTTTTTT. It yields the protein CASSLDEGSNTGELFF.

This clonotype occurred many times. This chain connects TRBV20-1 to TRBJ2-3; the D call may be TRBD1 or TRBD2 (6 bases each). The CDR3 is 12 residues long. Trimming removed 4 bases at V and 4 bases at J, with 9 bases between. Germline V gene sequence: CDR1 DFQATT, CDR2 SNEGSKA (reference sequence). In DNA form, the CDR3 reads TGCAGTGCTAACAGGGAGGCAGATACGCAGTATTTT. The encoded protein is CSANREADTQYF.

Here the CDR3 reads CASSPLGLAVYNEQFF. CDR3 nucleotide sequence: TGTGCCAGTAGTCCCTTGGGACTAGCGGTTTACAATGAGCAGTTCTTC. The rearrangement links TRBV19 to TRBJ2-1; 11 bases are a match to TRBD2. Germline CDR1 reads LNHDA; CDR2 reads SQIVND (reference sequence). The V and J ends lost 5 bases and 4 bases, in that order; junction bases with no gene match: 7. This CDR3 is built from 16 residues.

This clonotype was observed many times. The V call is TRBV9, the J call TRBJ2-1; D may be TRBD2 (6 bases). The CDR3 loop spans 13 amino acids. Looked up from germline, CDR1 is SGDLS and CDR2 is YYNGEE. Trimming shortened V by 3 bases and J by 2 bases, and 6 bases separated the two germline ends. The CDR3 bases are TGTGCCAGCAGCGGGGGGGCCTACAATGAGCAGTTCTTC. It encodes CASSGGAYNEQFF.

V is TRBV6-5 and J is TRBJ2-7; TRBD1 is a possible D gene (6 bases). This CDR3 has 16 amino acids. Trimming took off 4 bases at V and 2 bases at J, with 18 bases between the two ends. The germline CDR1 and CDR2 sequences are MNHEY and SVGAGI. For the CDR3, the DNA is TGTGCCAGCAGTTCCACTGGGGGCGTCAGCGCCTACGAGCAGTACTTC. This encodes CASSSTGGVSAYEQYF.

The chain links TRBV4-1 to TRBJ2-4; TRBD1 matches 11 bases. With 3 bases clipped from V and 2 bases from J, the junction kept 18 bases outside the gene matches. The CDR3 consists of 21 residues. Germline CDR1 is MGHRA and CDR2 is YSYEKL. The CDR3: CASSQNNLRDRGIPTKNIQYF. The CDR3, as DNA: TGCGCCAGCAGCCAGAACAACCTCCGGGACAGGGGGATACCAACCAAAAACATTCAGTACTTC.